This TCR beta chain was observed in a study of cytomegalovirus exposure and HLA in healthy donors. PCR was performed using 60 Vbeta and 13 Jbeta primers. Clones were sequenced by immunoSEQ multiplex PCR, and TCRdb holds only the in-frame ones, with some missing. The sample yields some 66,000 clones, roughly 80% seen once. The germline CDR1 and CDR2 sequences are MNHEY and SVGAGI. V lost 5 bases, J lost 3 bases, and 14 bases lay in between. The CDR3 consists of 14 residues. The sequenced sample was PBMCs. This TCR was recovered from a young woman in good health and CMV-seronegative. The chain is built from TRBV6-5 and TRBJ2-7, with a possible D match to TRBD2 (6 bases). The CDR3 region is CASSARDSVYEQYF. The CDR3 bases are TGTGCCAGCAGTGCCCGGGACTCCGTCTACGAGCAGTACTTC.